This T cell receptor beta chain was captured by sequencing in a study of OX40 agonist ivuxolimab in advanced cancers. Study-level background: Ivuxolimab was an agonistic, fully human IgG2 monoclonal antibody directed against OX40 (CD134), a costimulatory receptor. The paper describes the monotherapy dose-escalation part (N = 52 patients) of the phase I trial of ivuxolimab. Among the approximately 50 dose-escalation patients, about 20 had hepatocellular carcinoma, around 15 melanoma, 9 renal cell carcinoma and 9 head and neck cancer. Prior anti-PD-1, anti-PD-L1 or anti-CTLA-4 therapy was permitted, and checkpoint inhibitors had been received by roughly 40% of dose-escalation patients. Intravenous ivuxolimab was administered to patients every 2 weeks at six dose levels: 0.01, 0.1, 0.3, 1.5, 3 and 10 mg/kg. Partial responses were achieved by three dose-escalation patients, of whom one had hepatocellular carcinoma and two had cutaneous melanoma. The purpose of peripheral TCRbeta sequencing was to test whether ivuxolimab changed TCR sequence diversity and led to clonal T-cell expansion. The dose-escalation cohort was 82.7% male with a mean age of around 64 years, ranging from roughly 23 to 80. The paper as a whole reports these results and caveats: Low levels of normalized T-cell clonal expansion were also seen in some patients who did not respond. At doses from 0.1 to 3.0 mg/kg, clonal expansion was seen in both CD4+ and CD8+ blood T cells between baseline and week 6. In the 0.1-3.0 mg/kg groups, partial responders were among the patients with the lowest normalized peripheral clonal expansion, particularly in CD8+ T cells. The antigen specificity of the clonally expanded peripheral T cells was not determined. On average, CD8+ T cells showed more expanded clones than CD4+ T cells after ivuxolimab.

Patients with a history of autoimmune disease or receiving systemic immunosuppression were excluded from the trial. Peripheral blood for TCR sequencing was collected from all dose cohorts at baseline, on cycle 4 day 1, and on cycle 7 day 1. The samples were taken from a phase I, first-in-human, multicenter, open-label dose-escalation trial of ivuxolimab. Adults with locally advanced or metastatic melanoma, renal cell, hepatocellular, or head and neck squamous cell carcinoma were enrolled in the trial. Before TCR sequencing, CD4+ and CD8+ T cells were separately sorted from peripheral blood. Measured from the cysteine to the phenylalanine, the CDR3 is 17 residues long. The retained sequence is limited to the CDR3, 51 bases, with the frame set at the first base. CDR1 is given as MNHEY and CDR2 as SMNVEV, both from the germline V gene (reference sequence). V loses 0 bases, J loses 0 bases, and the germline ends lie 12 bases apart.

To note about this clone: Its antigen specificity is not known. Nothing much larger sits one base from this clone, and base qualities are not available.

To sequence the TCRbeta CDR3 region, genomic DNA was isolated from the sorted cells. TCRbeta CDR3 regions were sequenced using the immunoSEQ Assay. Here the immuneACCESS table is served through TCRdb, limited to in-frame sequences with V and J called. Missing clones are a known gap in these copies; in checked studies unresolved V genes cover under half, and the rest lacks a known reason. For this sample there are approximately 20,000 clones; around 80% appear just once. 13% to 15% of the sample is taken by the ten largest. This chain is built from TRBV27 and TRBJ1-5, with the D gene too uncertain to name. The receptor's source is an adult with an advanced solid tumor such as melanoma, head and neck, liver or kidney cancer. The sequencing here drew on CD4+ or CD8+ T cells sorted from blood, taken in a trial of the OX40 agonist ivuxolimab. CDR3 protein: CASSLSSLTNSNQPQHF. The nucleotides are TGTGCCAGCAGTTTATCGTCGTTGACTAATAGCAATCAGCCCCAGCATTTT.